These 19 T cell receptor beta chains were all obtained from the same sample, sequenced in a study of shared clonotypes between healthy human individuals. Clones were read by immunoSEQ multiplex PCR, and TCRdb kept only the in-frame ones, dropping some. The sample records about 2.3 million clones, 85% to 95% being singletons. The sequenced sample consisted of naive CD4+ T cells from PBMCs. Subset in this sample: CD45RA+ positively selected. The receptors here all came from a man between 18 and 35 years old in good health. Some clones in this sample may be carry-over from other donors' samples.

This clone was counted a single time. This rearrangement joins TRBV27 to TRBJ2-7; 11 positions agree with TRBD2. Per the germline V gene, CDR1 is MNHEY and CDR2 is SMNVEV (reference sequence). CDR3 length: 17 residues. J was trimmed by 2 bases and V by 4 bases; bases with no gene match: 10. CDR3 coding DNA: TGTGCCAGCAGTTCGAACGTACTAGCGGGAGCAACCTACGAGCAGTACTTC. This gives the protein CASSSNVLAGATYEQYF.

V usage is TRBV5-1 and J usage is TRBJ2-3, with TRBD2 as a possible D gene (6 bases). V lost 2 bases to trimming and J lost 0 bases, with 16 bases between them. This CDR3 spans 17 amino acids. Per germline, CDR1 SGHRS and CDR2 YFSETQ. The CDR3 DNA follows: TGCGCCAGCAGCTTAGGAGTACTAGCTTCGAGCACAGATACGCAGTATTTT. It encodes CASSLGVLASSTDTQYF. The full variable domain, its missing parts supplied by reference TRBV5-1 and TRBJ2-3, is KAGVTQTPRYLIKTRGQQVTLSCSPISGHRSVSWYQQTPGQGLQFLFEYFSETQRNKGNFPGRFSGRQFSNSRSEMNVSTLELGDSALYLCASSLGVLASSTDTQYFGPGTRLTVL.

CDR3 sequence: CASSRDRGTYEQYF. As DNA, the CDR3 is TGTGCCAGCAGCCGGGACAGGGGGACCTACGAGCAGTACTTC. This rearrangement joins TRBV7-9 to TRBJ2-7, with 11 bases fitting TRBD1. The ends lost 5 bases at V and 2 bases at J; junction bases unmatched: 2. CDR3 size: 14 residues. Germline CDR1 and CDR2: SEHNR and FQNEAQ (reference sequence). The complete variable domain, with remaining parts taken from reference TRBV7-9 and TRBJ2-7, reads DTGVSQNPRHKITKRGQNVTFRCDPISEHNRLYWYRQTLGQGPEFLTYFQNEAQLEKSRLLSDRFSAERPKGSFSTLEIQRTEQGDSAMYLCASSRDRGTYEQYFGPGTRLTVT.

The V and J genes are TRBV18 and TRBJ1-3, with 7 positions matching TRBD1. This CDR3 region has 16 residues. The trim removed 5 bases at V and 4 bases at J, leaving 11 bases unmatched. Per the germline V gene, CDR1 is KGHSH and CDR2 is LQKENI. CDR3 loop: CASSYNLPDRGNTIYF. CDR3 sequence (DNA): TGTGCCAGCTCATACAACCTCCCGGACAGGGGAAACACCATATATTTT.

The J gene is TRBJ1-2, the V gene TRBV7-7; no clear D gene. The CDR3 is made up of 14 amino acids. The V and J ends lost 0 bases and 7 bases respectively, with 12 bases between them. From germline, CDR1 is SSHAT and CDR2 FNYEAQ (reference sequence). CDR3 coding DNA: TGTGCCAGCAGCTTAGCCCAGCGGGTTGGTGGCTACACCTTC. Encoded protein: CASSLAQRVGGYTF.

The count of this clone is one. The J gene is TRBJ2-1, the V gene TRBV28; D possibly corresponds to TRBD2 (5 bases). Between the trimmed V and J ends, which lost 6 bases and 2 bases, there was a span of 17 bases. Germline CDR1 MDHEN, CDR2 SYDVKM. The CDR3 covers 16 residues. The DNA of the CDR3 is TGTGCCAGCAGCCCTAGGATGACTAATACCTACAATGAGCAGTTCTTC. Translated, it gives CASSPRMTNTYNEQFF.

The gene calls are TRBV11-2 and TRBJ1-1, with 7 nucleotides matching TRBD1. There are 15 residues in the CDR3. Germline trimming cut 2 bases from V and 2 bases from J; bases unmatched to any gene: 5. Germline CDR1 SGHAT, CDR2 FQNNGV. The CDR3 sequence: CASSLIYRGNTEAFF. The CDR3 DNA is TGTGCCAGCAGCTTAATCTACAGGGGCAACACTGAAGCTTTCTTT.

This chain joins TRBV4-3 and TRBJ1-4; no firm D call. The V and J ends lost 1 base and 8 bases respectively, with 17 bases between them. Per the germline V gene, CDR1 is LGHNA and CDR2 is YSLEER. The CDR3 is 16 amino acids. The CDR3: CASSQGQGRVGEKLFF. The CDR3 coding sequence is TGCGCCAGCAGCCAAGGACAAGGGCGAGTGGGAGAAAAACTGTTTTTT.

V and J are TRBV27 and TRBJ1-5; tentative D call: TRBD1 (6 bases). Germline-derived CDR1 and CDR2 are MNHEY and SMNVEV (reference sequence). This CDR3 has 15 amino acids. V was clipped by 0 bases and J by 9 bases, with 15 bases between them. The CDR3 reads CASSLSWTARRPQHF. The CDR3 region has the DNA TGTGCCAGCAGTTTATCGTGGACAGCACGGCGGCCCCAGCATTTT.

The chain employs TRBV6-6 and TRBJ1-2, with a possible D match to TRBD1 (5 bases). The CDR3 loop spans 12 amino acids. In germline, CDR1 is MNHNY, CDR2 SVGAGI (reference sequence). Trimming took 8 bases from V and 7 from J, leaving 14 bases between them. The CDR3 reads CASRDGRTGYTF. In DNA form, the CDR3 reads TGTGCCAGCCGGGACGGACGGACTGGCTACACCTTC.

V usage is TRBV4-1 and J usage is TRBJ2-5, with TRBD1 as a possible D gene (6 bases). Germline CDR1 is MGHRA and CDR2 is YSYEKL. CDR3 length: 16 residues. The V end was cut by 1 base, the J end by 0 bases, with 12 bases between. This chain's CDR3 is CASSQVGTRYQETQYF. The CDR3 region has the DNA TGCGCCAGCAGCCAAGTCGGGACACGATACCAAGAGACCCAGTACTTC.

V and J are TRBV5-1 and TRBJ2-7, with D maybe TRBD1 (5 bases). This CDR3 is built from 14 residues. Germline lookup yields CDR1 SGHRS and CDR2 YFSETQ. Trimming cost V 4 bases and J 6 bases, with 17 bases left between them. CDR3: CASSLTKTEAEQYF. In DNA form, the CDR3 reads TGCGCCAGCAGCCTTACAAAGACAGAGGCCGAGCAGTACTTC.

This chain joins TRBV6-1 and TRBJ1-2, with D perhaps TRBD1 (6 bases). CDR1 MNHNS and CDR2 SASEGT come from the germline V gene. The V end lost 10 bases, the J end lost 0 bases, and 12 bases lay between the germline ends. The CDR3 extends over 13 amino acids. In DNA, the CDR3 is TGTGCCACCAGGACAGATGCTAACTATGGCTACACCTTC. It codes for CATRTDANYGYTF.

The rearrangement joins TRBV7-6 to TRBJ2-3; 7 bases are a match to TRBD1. The trim removed 3 bases at V and 6 bases at J, leaving 12 bases unmatched. The length of the CDR3 is 16 residues. Germline V gene lookup returns CDR1 SGHVS and CDR2 FNYEAQ. The CDR3, as DNA: TGTGCCAGCAGCTTCCGACAGGGTCGGATAGTGGATACGCAGTATTTT. Protein sequence: CASSFRQGRIVDTQYF.

J is TRBJ2-7 and V is TRBV18; no clear D gene. CDR1 and CDR2 (germline): KGHSH, LQKENI. The CDR3 is 12 residues long. Trimming took off 3 bases at V and 7 bases at J, with 10 bases between the two ends. CDR3 sequence: CASSPSRWEQYF. The CDR3 DNA reads as TGTGCCAGCTCACCCAGTCGCTGGGAGCAGTACTTC.

The rearrangement joins TRBV9 to TRBJ1-4; D possibly corresponds to TRBD1 (5 bases). Trimming removed 0 bases from V and 0 bases from J, with 12 bases in between. This CDR3 contains 17 residues. Germline assignment: CDR1 SGDLS and CDR2 YYNGEE. CDR3 residues: CASSVGAGTPTNEKLFF. CDR3 DNA sequence: TGTGCCAGCAGCGTAGGCGCGGGGACCCCAACTAATGAAAAACTGTTTTTT.

The CDR3 DNA reads TGTGCCAGCAGCATCGGGGCGGGGTCTGCAGAGACCCAGTACTTC. Amino acid sequence: CASSIGAGSAETQYF. The chain joins TRBV7-9 to TRBJ2-5; D is perhaps TRBD2 (6 bases). V dropped 5 bases and J dropped 4 bases, with 17 bases sitting between them. The CDR3 has 15 residues. Germline CDR1 is SEHNR and CDR2 is FQNEAQ (reference sequence).

The chain carries TRBV20-1 and TRBJ2-1; D is perhaps TRBD2 (5 bases). Trimming cost V 6 bases and J 8 bases, with 11 bases left between them. This CDR3 region has 11 residues. Germline V gives CDR1 DFQATT, CDR2 SNEGSKA (reference sequence). The CDR3 sequence: CSAPGIDEQFF. The DNA for the CDR3 is TGCAGTGCCCCCGGGATAGATGAGCAGTTCTTC.

The chain combines TRBV10-1 with TRBJ2-7; possibly TRBD1 for D (6 bases). CDR3 length: 12 amino acids. Per germline, CDR1 WNHNN and CDR2 SYGVQD (reference sequence). The ends were cut back, 3 bases at V and 4 bases at J, with 7 bases in the middle. CDR3: CASSDRGYEQYF. The DNA for the CDR3 is TGCGCCAGCAGTGATAGGGGGTACGAGCAGTACTTC.